The clone carrying this T cell receptor (beta chain) was seen ten or more times. The CDR3 runs 15 residues. J lost 3 bases, V lost 5 bases, and 8 bases had no gene match. CDR1 is SGHVS, CDR2 FQNEAQ, per germline. Authors of the study amplified TCR beta CDR3 regions from RNA transcripts. The HTBI primer set drove a first-round RT-PCR of the TCR CDR3. A single record per CDR3 protein comes from TCRdb applying MiXCR to the multiplex PCR reads. The table records 690,000 or so distinct CDR3 sequences, about 19% of them present only once. The source of the sample is a study of T cells in Graves' hyperthyroidism and ophthalmopathy. Drawn at first hyperthyroidism diagnosis, the blood sample preceded any ophthalmopathy symptoms.

The chain uses TRBV7-8 and TRBJ2-7, with TRBD1 matching over 9 bases. Source material: blood. The source is a woman aged 50 to 60 with Graves' hyperthyroidism that later progressed to Graves' ophthalmopathy. CDR3: CASSRGQGPHYEQYF. The CDR3 bases are TGTGCCAGCAGCAGAGGACAGGGGCCCCACTACGAGCAGTACTTC.